The 3 T cell receptor beta chains below all came from one sample that was sequenced in a study of T cells in Graves' hyperthyroidism and ophthalmopathy. RNA transcripts provided the source from which TCR beta CDR3 regions were amplified. During a first-round RT-PCR of the TCR CDR3, the HTBI primer set was used. Via MiXCR, TCRdb re-called the multiplex PCR reads, giving one row per CDR3 protein. The sample has approximately 610,000 distinct CDR3 sequences; 14% to 15% are singletons. The specimen was blood. The receptor source for this set is a woman aged 40 to 55 with Graves' ophthalmopathy.

In its sample, this clonotype was seen a few times. This chain connects TRBV20-1 to TRBJ2-7, with 11 nucleotides matching TRBD2. After removal of 5 bases from V and 3 bases from J, the junction contained 6 bases not matched to a gene. The CDR3 runs to 14 residues. Germline values: CDR1 DFQATT, CDR2 SNEGSKA (reference sequence). CDR3 sequence reads: CSALAGGGNYEQYF. As DNA, the CDR3 is TGCAGTGCTTTAGCGGGAGGGGGGAACTACGAGCAGTACTTC.

The chain has TRBV7-8 and TRBJ1-3, with unresolved D. CDR3 length: 16 amino acids. The V and J ends lost 2 bases and 8 bases respectively, with 19 bases between them. Germline values: CDR1 SGHVS, CDR2 FQNEAQ. CDR3 loop: CASSLTEVPPRDTIYF. The CDR3 DNA reads TGTGCCAGCAGCTTAACTGAGGTTCCCCCTAGGGACACCATATATTTT.

This clonotype came up a few times. The chain has TRBV27 and TRBJ2-7; D unclear. V dropped 1 base and J dropped 2 bases, with 9 bases sitting between them. CDR3 length: 14 amino acids. The germline V gene has CDR1 MNHEY and CDR2 SMNVEV (reference sequence). In DNA, the CDR3 is TGTGCCAGCAGTTTATTTGGGTACGCCTACGAGCAGTACTTC. Translated, it gives CASSLFGYAYEQYF.